This T cell receptor beta chain was recorded in a study of T-cell memory formation after mild COVID-19 (dated by TCRdb to 2020 to 2022). Concerning the study at large: TCR sequence clusters from the two donors were largely donor specific. Two young, previously healthy adult volunteers made up the cohort, one male and one female. In two donors, T-cell clones that expanded and contracted after mild COVID-19 were tracked by sequencing TCRalpha and TCRbeta repertoires over time. Points the paper makes about the study in general: Clones that contracted from day 15 to 85 showed balanced CD4/CD8 phenotypes, whereas a second wave of clones that expanded from day 15 to 37 leaned towards CD4+. Whether the second-wave clones peaking on day 37 were SARS-CoV-2 specific was not confirmed. Only a couple of mild cases were covered by the study, and larger cohorts that include severe cases with pre-infection samples were considered necessary. The detection of some responding clones in pre-infection memory suggests that pre-existing cross-reactive memory T cells joined the SARS-CoV-2 response. Contracting CD4+ clones were found mainly in CM and EM memory subsets, while CD8+ clones were enriched in EMRA.

The CDR3 sequence holds 15 residues, the cysteine and phenylalanine included. Left in the record is the CDR3 DNA by itself, 45 bases read in frame from the first base. Looking up the germline V gene yields CDR1 MGHRA and CDR2 YSYEKL. The germline ends are 16 bases apart after V is trimmed by 4 bases and J by 3 bases. Ficoll-Paque density gradient centrifugation was the method used to isolate PBMCs. The listed sequencing device is Illumina NovaSeq 6000. TCRalpha and TCRbeta cDNA libraries were built by 5'RACE with constant-segment primers, adding sample barcodes and unique molecular identifiers. Trizol reagent was used to extract RNA from every sample. The libraries were amplified in two PCR steps, and the second step added a second sample barcode and Illumina TruSeq adapters. Sequencing of libraries was performed on an Illumina NovaSeq with 2 x 150 bp paired-end reads. In the original analysis: Reads were demultiplexed and collapsed into UMI-guided consensus sequences with migec v1.2.7. With mixcr v2.1.11, UMI consensuses were aligned to TRA and TRB V and J templates and assembled into clonotypes. A clonotype was counted as expanded or contracted only if both edgeR and NoisET called the change significant, with noise models trained on biological replicates. For edgeR calls, a false discovery rate-adjusted p below 0.01 and a log2 fold-change threshold of 1 were applied. As an exploratory analysis of dynamics, max-normalized trajectories of the 1000 most abundant clonotypes were examined by PCA with hierarchical clustering. The CD4 or CD8 phenotype of responding clones was assigned using the separately sequenced CD4+ and CD8+ repertoires. TCRdb reanalyzed the raw reads on its own, using fastp at Q25 for trimming and MiXCR for clone calling, and kept in-frame beta chains. Every distinct CDR3 protein forms one entry, paired with its most common genes and DNA. The V and J calls were not made by the authors but by TCRdb's processing. The sample table contains 250,000 to 300,000 distinct CDR3 sequences; only one count was recorded for roughly 15% of them. 23% of the sample is in the top ten clones.

Concerning this clonotype: Its antigen has not been determined. Within one base of it there is no much larger clone, and no base qualities were kept.

This receptor was obtained from a man between 18 and 35 years old who had mild COVID-19 (a few samples of this study predate the infection). The sample titles of this study are shuffled in the database, so cell type and time point are left out; the donor was told from shared clones. The sample comprised PBMCs or a T cell subset sorted from them (not recorded which). The chain employs TRBV4-1 and TRBJ2-7, with the D segment identity uncertain. The CDR3 region has the sequence CASSPNLRSFYEQYF. DNA sequence: TGCGCCAGCAGCCCGAATCTAAGGTCATTCTACGAGCAGTACTTC.